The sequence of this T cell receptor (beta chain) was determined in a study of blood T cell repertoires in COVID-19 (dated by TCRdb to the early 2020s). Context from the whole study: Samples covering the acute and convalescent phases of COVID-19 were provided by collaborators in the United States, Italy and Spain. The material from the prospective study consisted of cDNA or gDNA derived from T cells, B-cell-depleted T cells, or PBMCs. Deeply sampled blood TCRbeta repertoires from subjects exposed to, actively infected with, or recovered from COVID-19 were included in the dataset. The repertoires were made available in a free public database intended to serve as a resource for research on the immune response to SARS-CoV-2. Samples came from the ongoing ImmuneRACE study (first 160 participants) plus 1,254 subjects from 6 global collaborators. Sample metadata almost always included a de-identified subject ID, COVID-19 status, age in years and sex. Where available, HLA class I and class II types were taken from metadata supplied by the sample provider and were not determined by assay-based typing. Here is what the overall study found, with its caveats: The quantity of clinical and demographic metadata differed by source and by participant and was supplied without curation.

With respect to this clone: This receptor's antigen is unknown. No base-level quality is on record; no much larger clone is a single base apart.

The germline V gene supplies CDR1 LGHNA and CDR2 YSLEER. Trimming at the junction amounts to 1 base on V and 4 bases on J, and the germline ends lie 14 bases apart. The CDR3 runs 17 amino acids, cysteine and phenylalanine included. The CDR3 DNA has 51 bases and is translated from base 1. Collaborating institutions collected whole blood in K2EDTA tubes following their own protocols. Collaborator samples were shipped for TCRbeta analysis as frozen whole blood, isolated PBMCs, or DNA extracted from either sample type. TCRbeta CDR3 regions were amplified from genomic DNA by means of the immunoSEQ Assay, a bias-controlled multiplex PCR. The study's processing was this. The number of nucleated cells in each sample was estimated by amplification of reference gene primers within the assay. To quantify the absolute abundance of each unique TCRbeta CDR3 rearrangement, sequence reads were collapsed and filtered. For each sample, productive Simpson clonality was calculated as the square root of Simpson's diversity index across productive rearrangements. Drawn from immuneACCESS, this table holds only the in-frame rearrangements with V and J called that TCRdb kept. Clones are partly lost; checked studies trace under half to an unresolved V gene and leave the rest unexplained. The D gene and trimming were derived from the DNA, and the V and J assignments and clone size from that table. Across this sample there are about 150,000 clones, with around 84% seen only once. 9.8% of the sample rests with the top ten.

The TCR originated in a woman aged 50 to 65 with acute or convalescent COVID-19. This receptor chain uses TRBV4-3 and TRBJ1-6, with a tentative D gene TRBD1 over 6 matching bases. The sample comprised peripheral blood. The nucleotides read TGCGCCAGCAGCCAAGTCAGGGGACATCCTTATAATTCACCCCTCCACTTT. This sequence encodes CASSQVRGHPYNSPLHF.